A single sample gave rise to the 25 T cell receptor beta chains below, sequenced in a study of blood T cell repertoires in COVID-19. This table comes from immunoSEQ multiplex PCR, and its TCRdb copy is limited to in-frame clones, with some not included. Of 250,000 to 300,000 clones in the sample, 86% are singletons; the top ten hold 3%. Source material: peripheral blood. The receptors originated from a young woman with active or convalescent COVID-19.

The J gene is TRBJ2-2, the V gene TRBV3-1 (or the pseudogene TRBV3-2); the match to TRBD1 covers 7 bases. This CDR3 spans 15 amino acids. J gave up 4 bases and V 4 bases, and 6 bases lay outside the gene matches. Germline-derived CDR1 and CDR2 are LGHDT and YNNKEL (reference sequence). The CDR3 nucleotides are TGTGCCAGCAGCCGAGGGGGCGCGAGCACCGGGGAGCTGTTTTTT. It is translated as CASSRGGASTGELFF.

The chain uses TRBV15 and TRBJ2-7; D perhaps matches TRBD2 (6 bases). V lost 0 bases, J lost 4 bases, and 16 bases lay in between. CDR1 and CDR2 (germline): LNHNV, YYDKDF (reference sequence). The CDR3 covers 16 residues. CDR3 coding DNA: TGTGCCACCAGCAGAGATGACGGGGGTCGAGATTACGAGCAGTACTTC. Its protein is CATSRDDGGRDYEQYF.

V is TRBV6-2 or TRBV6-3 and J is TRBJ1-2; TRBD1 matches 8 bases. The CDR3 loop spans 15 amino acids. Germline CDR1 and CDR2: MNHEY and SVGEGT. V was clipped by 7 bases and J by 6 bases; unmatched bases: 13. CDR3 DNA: TGTGCCAGCATCCCCAACCGGGACAGGATCCATGGCTACACCTTC. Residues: CASIPNRDRIHGYTF.

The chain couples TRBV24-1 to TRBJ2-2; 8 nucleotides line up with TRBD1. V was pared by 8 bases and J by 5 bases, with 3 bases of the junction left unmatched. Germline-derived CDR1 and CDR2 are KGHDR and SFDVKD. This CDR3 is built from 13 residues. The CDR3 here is CATMRQGTGELFF. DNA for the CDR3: TGTGCCACCATGAGACAGGGGACCGGGGAGCTGTTTTTT.

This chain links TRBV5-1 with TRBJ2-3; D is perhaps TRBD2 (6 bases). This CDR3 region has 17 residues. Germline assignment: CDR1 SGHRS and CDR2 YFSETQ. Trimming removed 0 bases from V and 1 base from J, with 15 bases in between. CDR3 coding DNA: TGCGCCAGCAGCTTGGAACCGGGTGGGGAGGGCACAGATACGCAGTATTTT. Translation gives CASSLEPGGEGTDTQYF.

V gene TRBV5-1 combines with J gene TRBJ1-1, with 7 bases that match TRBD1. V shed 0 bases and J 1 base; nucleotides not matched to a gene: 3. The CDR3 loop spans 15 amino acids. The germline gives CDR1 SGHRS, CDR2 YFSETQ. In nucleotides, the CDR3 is TGCGCCAGCAGCTTGGTGGGACAGACGAACACTGAAGCTTTCTTT. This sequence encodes CASSLVGQTNTEAFF.

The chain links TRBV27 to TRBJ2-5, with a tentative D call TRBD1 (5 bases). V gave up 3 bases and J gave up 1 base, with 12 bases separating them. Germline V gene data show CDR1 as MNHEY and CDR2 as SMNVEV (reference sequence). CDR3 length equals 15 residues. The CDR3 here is CASSFHSTAQETQYF. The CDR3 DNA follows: TGTGCCAGCAGTTTTCATTCGACAGCCCAAGAGACCCAGTACTTC.

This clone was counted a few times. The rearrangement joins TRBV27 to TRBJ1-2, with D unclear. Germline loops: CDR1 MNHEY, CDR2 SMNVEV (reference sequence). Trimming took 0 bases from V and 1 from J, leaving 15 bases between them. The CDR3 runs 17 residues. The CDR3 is CASSLSFRGLLNYGYTF. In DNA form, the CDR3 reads TGTGCCAGCAGTTTATCATTTCGCGGCCTTCTTAACTATGGCTACACCTTC.

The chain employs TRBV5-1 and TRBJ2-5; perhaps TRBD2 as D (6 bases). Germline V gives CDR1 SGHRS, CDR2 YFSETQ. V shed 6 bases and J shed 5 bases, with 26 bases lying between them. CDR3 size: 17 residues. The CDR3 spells CASNSRGGVSPGETQYF. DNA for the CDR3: TGCGCCAGCAACTCGAGGGGCGGGGTCTCCCCCGGGGAGACCCAGTACTTC.

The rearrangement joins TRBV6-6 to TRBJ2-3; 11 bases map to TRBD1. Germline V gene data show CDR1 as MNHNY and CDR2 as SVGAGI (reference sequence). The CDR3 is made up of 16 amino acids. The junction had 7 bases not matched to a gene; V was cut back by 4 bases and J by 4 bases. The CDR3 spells CASSSGTGGTPDTQYF. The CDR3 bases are TGTGCCAGCAGTTCCGGGACAGGGGGAACCCCAGATACGCAGTATTTT.

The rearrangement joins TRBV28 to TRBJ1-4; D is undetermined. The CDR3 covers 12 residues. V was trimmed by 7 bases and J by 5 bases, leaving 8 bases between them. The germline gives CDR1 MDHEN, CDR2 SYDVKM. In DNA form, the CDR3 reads TGTGCCAGCAATAGCCTAAATGAAAAACTGTTTTTT. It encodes CASNSLNEKLFF.

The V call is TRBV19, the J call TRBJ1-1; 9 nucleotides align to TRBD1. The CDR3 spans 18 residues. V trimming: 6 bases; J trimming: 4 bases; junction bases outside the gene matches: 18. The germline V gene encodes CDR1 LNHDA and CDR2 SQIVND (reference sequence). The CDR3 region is CASRPTGTGIGRVTEAFF. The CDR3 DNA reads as TGTGCCAGTAGACCAACCGGGACAGGGATAGGCCGGGTCACTGAAGCTTTCTTT.

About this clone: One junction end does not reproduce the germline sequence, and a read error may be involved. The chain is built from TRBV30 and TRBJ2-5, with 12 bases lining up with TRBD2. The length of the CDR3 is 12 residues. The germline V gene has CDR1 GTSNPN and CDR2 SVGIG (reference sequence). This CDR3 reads CAWSPRLAGVNF. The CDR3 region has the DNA TGTGCCTGGAGTCCAAGACTAGCGGGGGTTAACTTC.

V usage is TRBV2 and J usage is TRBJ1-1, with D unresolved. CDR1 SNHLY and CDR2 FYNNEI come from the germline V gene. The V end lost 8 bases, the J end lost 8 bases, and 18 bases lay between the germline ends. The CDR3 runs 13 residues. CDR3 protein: CASAKTPLKEAFF. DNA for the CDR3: TGTGCCAGCGCGAAGACACCCTTGAAGGAAGCTTTCTTT.

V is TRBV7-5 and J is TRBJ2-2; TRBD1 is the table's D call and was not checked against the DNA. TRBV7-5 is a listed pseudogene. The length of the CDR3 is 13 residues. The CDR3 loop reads CARSCPEAGELFF. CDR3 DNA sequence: TGTGCCAGAAGCTGTCCAGAAGCCGGGGAGCTGTTTTTT.

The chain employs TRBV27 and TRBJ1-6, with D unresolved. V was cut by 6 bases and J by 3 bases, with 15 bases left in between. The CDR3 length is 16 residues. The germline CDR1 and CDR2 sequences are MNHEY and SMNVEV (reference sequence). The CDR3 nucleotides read TGTGCCAGCAGCCCTGACATTCGAGTCTATAATTCACCCCTCCACTTT. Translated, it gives CASSPDIRVYNSPLHF.

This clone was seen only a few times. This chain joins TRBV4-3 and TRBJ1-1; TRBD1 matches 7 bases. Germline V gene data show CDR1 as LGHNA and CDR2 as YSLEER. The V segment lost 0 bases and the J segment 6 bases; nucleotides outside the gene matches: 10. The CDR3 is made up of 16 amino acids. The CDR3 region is CASSQDSTGALAEAFF. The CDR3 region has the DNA TGCGCCAGCAGCCAAGATTCCACAGGGGCCTTAGCTGAAGCTTTCTTT.

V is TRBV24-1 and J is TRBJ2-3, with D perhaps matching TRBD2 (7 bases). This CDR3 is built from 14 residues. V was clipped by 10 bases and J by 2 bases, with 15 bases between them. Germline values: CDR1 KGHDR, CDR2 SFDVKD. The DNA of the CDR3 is TGTGCCACGGGGTTGGGGGGGCCCACAGATACGCAGTATTTT. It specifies CATGLGGPTDTQYF.

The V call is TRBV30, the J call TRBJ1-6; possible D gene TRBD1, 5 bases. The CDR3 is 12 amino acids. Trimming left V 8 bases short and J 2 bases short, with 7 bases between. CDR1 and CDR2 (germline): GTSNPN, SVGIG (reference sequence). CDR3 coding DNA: TGTGCCGGCAGGGCCTATAATTCACCCCTCCACTTT. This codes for CAGRAYNSPLHF.

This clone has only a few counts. The CDR3 nucleotides read TGCGCCAGCAGTGTTCAGGTAGGGGCCACTGAAGCTTTCTTT. The encoded protein is CASSVQVGATEAFF. This chain joins TRBV5-1 and TRBJ1-1; tentatively, D is TRBD1 (5 bases). The germline V and J ends were trimmed by 5 bases and 4 bases, with 15 bases remaining between them. This CDR3 has 14 residues. Germline V gives CDR1 SGHRS, CDR2 YFSETQ.

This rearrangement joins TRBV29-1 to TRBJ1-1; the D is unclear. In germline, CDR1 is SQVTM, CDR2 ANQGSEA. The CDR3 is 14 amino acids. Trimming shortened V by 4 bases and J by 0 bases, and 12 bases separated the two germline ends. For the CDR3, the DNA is TGCAGCGTTGTCACAGATAATATGAACACTGAAGCTTTCTTT. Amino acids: CSVVTDNMNTEAFF. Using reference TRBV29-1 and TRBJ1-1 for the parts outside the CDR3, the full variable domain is SAVISQKPSRDICQRGTSLTIQCQVDSQVTMMFWYRQQPGQSLTLIATANQGSEATYESGFVIDKFPISRPNLTFSTLTVSNMSPEDSSIYLCSVVTDNMNTEAFFGQGTRLTVV.

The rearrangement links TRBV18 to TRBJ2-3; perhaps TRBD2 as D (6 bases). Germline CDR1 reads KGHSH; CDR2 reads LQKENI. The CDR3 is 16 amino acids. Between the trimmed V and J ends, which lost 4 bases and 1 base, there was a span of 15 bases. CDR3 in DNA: TGTGCCAGCTCACAGCTGCCGGGACTGCGCACAGATACGCAGTATTTT. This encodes CASSQLPGLRTDTQYF. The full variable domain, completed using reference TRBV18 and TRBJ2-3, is NAGVMQNPRHLVRRRGQEARLRCSPMKGHSHVYWYRQLPEEGLKFMVYLQKENIIDESGMPKERFSAEFPKEGPSILRIQQVVRGDSAAYFCASSQLPGLRTDTQYFGPGTRLTVL.

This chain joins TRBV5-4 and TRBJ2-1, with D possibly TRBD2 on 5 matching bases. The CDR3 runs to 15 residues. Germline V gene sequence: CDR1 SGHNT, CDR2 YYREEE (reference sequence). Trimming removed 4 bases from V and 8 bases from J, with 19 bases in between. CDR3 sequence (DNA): TGTGCCAGCAGCCCGGCATCGGGAACGGGGTATGAGCAGTTCTTC. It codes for CASSPASGTGYEQFF.

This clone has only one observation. The CDR3 here is CASSQGGSGGYQETQYF. The CDR3 DNA follows: TGTGCCAGCAGCCAAGGCGGTAGCGGGGGGTACCAAGAGACCCAGTACTTC. V gene TRBV3-1 (or the pseudogene TRBV3-2) combines with J gene TRBJ2-5; 10 bases agree with TRBD2. Germline loops: CDR1 LGHDT, CDR2 YNNKEL (reference sequence). The CDR3 is 17 amino acids. V shed 1 base, J shed 0 bases, and the junction held 5 bases outside the gene matches.

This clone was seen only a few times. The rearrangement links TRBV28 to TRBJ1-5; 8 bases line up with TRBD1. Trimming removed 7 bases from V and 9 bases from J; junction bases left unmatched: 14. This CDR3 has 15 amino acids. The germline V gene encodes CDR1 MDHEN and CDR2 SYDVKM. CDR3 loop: CASTPGTTGVPPQHF. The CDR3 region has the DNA TGTGCCAGCACCCCAGGAACGACAGGGGTTCCGCCCCAGCATTTT.